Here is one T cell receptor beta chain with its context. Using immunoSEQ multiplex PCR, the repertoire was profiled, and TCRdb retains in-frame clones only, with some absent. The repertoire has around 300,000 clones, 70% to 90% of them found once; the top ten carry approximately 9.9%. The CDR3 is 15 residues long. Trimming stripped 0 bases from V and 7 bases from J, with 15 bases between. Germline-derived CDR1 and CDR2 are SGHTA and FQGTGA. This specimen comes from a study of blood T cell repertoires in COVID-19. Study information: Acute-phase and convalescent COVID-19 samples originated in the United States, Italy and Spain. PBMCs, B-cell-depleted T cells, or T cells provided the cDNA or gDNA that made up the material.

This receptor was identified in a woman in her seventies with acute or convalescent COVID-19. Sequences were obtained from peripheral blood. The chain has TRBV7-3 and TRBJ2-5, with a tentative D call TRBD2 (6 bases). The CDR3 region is CASSLTPGYGGTQYF. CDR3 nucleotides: TGTGCCAGCAGCTTAACACCTGGATACGGGGGGACCCAGTACTTC.